Listed below are T cell receptor beta chains from one sample, sequenced in a study of blood T cell repertoires in COVID-19. Here immunoSEQ multiplex PCR was the method, and the copy in TCRdb shows in-frame clones only, minus some. In the table there are 250,000 to 300,000 clones, about 89% of which are singletons. The sequencing sample was made of peripheral blood. The receptor set was obtained from a woman in her sixties with acute or convalescent COVID-19. The CDR3 runs from the conserved cysteine through the conserved F or W. A D gene is named only where the DNA matches it firmly. Clone sizes are given selectively: once, few, many, or a class where the clone is expanded.

V	D	size	J	DNA	CDR3
TRBV19	TRBD1	once	TRBJ1-2	TGTGCCAGTAGTATGGGACAGACAGTAGGCTACACCTTC	CASSMGQTVGYTF
TRBV9	TRBD2	.	TRBJ2-2	TGTGCCAGCAGCCTCGGACTAGCGGGAGTGACGGGGGAGCTGTTTTTT	CASSLGLAGVTGELFF
TRBV5-4	TRBD1	.	TRBJ2-5	TGTGCCAGCAGCGGGACCGGGACAGGGTTAGAGACCCAGTACTTC	CASSGTGTGLETQYF
TRBV28	TRBD1	.	TRBJ1-6	TGTGCCAGCAGTGACAGGGGGGTAAATTCACCCCTCCACTTT	CASSDRGVNSPLHF
TRBV6-5	.	once	TRBJ1-4	TGTGCCAGCAGTTACCTAGGCGAAAAACTGTTTTTT	CASSYLGEKLFF
TRBV6-5	TRBD1	.	TRBJ1-1	TGTGCCAGCAGTTACGGGGGACAGTTGAACACTGAAGCTTTCTTT	CASSYGGQLNTEAFF
TRBV2	.	.	TRBJ2-7	TGTGCCAGCAGTGGCGTGACCTACGAGCAGTACTTC	CASSGVTYEQYF
TRBV19	.	.	TRBJ2-3	TGTGCCAGTAGTGAGACAGGGACTAGCACAGATACGCAGTATTTT	CASSETGTSTDTQYF
TRBV7-9	.	.	TRBJ1-1	TGTGCCAGCAGCCTAGACAGAGCTAACACTGAAGCTTTCTTT	CASSLDRANTEAFF
TRBV18	.	.	TRBJ2-2	TGTGCCAGCTCACCAAACAGGAACACCGGGGAGCTGTTTTTT	CASSPNRNTGELFF
TRBV5-1	TRBD1	.	TRBJ1-3	TGCGCCAGCAGCGCCTGGACAGGAGTTGGAAACACCATATATTTT	CASSAWTGVGNTIYF
TRBV3-1/TRBV3-2	.	once	TRBJ1-5	TGTGCCAGCAGCCTCGGACAGATTAGCAATCAGCCCCAGCATTTT	CASSLGQISNQPQHF
TRBV7-8	TRBD1	.	TRBJ2-7	TGTGCCAGCAGCCCCGTGGTAGGGGGCCCCTACGAGCAGTACTTC	CASSPVVGGPYEQYF
TRBV6-2/TRBV6-3	TRBD2	.	TRBJ2-1	TGTGCCAGCAGTTACTCTAGCGGGATGAGCTCCTACAATGAGCAGTTCTTC	CASSYSSGMSSYNEQFF
TRBV5-1	.	.	TRBJ2-5	TGCGCCAGCAGCTCCCCCGGGACCGGGAGCCAAGAGACCCAGTACTTC	CASSSPGTGSQETQYF
TRBV21-1	.	once	TRBJ2-4	TGTGCCAGCAGCAAAGAATCCCGAAGGCAGGGGGCAGACATTCAGTACTTC	CASSKESRRQGADIQYF
TRBV10-3	.	.	TRBJ1-2	TGTGCCATCAGTGGAGGTAGGAGATATGGCTACACCTTC	CAISGGRRYGYTF
TRBV18	.	.	TRBJ1-5	TGTGCCAGCTCACCCGACAGTCATCAGCCCCAGCATTTT	CASSPDSHQPQHF
TRBV5-1	TRBD1	.	TRBJ1-5	TGCGCCAGCAGCCTAGACAGGGGAGGTCAGCCCCAGCATTTT	CASSLDRGGQPQHF